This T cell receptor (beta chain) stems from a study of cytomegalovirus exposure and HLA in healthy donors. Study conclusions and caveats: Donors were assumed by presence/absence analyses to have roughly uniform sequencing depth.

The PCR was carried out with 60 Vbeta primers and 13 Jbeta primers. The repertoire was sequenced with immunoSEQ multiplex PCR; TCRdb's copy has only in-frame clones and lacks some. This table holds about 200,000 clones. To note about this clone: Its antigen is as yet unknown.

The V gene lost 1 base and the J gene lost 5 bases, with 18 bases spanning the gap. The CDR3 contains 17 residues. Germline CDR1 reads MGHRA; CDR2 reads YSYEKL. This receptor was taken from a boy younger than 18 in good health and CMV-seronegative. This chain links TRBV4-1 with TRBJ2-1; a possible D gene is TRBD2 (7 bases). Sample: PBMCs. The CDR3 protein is CASSQGGGRGGDNEQFF. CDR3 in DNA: TGCGCCAGCAGCCAAGGAGGAGGCAGGGGAGGGGACAATGAGCAGTTCTTC.